This record concerns one T cell receptor beta chain sequence. J was trimmed by 5 bases and V by 2 bases; bases with no gene match: 4. The germline V gene encodes CDR1 LGHNA and CDR2 YSLEER. The CDR3 has 15 amino acids. The study drew participants aged 18 to 89 years from around 24 US areas. The data were taken from a study of blood T cell repertoires in COVID-19. This table comes from immunoSEQ multiplex PCR, and its TCRdb copy is limited to in-frame clones, with some not included. The table has fewer than 400,000 clones, roughly nine tenths seen once. This sequence was found in a woman under 40 who had been exposed to COVID-19. Sample: PBMCs or T cells enriched from blood (not recorded which). The rearrangement joins TRBV4-3 to TRBJ1-5, with 9 positions matching TRBD1. CDR3 bases: TGCGCCAGCAGCCAATGGCGACAGGGGGATCAGCCCCAGCATTTT. It translates to CASSQWRQGDQPQHF.